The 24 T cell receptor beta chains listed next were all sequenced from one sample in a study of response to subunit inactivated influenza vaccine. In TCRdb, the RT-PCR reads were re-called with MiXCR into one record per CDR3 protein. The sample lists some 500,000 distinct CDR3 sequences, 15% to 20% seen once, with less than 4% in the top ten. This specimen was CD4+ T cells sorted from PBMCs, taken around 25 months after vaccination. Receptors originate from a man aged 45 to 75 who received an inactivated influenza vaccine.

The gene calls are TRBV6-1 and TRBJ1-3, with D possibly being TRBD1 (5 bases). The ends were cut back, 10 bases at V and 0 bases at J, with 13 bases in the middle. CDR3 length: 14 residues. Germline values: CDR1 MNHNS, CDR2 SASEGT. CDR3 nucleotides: TGTGCCACCTCGGGACGTTACTCTGGAAACACCATATATTTT. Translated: CATSGRYSGNTIYF.

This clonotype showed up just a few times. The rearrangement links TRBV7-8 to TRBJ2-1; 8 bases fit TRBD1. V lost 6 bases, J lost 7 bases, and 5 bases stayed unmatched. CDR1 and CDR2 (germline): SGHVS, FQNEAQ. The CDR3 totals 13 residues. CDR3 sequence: CASRPRQGNEQFF. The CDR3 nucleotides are TGTGCCAGCAGACCGAGACAGGGGAATGAGCAGTTCTTC.

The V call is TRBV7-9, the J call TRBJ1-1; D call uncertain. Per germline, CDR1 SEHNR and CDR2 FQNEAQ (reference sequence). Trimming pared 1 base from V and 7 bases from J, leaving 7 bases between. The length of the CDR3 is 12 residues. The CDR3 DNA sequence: TGTGCCAGCAGCTTAGACTCGGGTGAAGCTTTCTTT. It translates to CASSLDSGEAFF.

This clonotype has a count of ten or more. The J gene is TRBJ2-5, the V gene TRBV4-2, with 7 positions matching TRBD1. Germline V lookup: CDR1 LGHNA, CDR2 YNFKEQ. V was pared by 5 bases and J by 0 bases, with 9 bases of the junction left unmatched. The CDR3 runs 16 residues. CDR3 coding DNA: TGTGCCAGCAGCATCCAATGGACAGGACACCAAGAGACCCAGTACTTC. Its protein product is CASSIQWTGHQETQYF.

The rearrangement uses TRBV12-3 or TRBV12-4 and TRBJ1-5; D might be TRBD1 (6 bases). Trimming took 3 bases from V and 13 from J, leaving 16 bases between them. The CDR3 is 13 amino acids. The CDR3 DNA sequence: TGTGCCAGCAGTTTGGGAACAGGGCCGGTTCAGCATTTT. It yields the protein CASSLGTGPVQHF.

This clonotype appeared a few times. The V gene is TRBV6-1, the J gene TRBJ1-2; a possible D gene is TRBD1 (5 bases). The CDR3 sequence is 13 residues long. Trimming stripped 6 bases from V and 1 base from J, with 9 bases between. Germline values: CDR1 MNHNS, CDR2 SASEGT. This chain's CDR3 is CASSQGDNYGYTF. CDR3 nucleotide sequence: TGTGCCAGCAGCCAAGGGGATAACTATGGCTACACCTTC.

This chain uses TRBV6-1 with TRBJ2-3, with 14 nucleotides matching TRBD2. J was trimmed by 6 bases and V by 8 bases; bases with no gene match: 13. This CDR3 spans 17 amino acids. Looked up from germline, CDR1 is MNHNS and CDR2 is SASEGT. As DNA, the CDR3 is TGTGCCAGCGAAGGACTAGCGGGGGGTGCCGCGTCGGATACGCAGTATTTT. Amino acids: CASEGLAGGAASDTQYF.

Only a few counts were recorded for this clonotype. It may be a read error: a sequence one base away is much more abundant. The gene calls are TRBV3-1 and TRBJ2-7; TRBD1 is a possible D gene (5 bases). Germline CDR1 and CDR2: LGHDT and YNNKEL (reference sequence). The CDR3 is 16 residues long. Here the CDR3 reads CASIQDLAGLGYEQYF. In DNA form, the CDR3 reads TGTGCCAGCATCCAAGATCTCGCAGGGTTGGGGTACGAGCAGTACTTC.

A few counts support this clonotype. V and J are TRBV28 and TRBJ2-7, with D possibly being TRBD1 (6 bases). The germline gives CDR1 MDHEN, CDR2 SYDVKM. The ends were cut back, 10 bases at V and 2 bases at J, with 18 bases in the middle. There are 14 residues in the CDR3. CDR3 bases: TGTGCCACCCGATCGGGACACCGTACCTACGAGCAGTACTTC. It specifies CATRSGHRTYEQYF.

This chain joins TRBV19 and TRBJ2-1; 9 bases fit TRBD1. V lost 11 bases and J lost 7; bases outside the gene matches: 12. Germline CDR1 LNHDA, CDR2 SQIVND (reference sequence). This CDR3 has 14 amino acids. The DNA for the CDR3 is TGTGCCCCAAAACAGGACAGGGGTGTAAATGAGCAGTTCTTC. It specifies CAPKQDRGVNEQFF.

The CDR3 DNA sequence: TGCAGTGCTATCCACAGCGGGATCACATTAGATACGCAGTATTTT. Protein sequence: CSAIHSGITLDTQYF. This rearrangement joins TRBV20-1 to TRBJ2-3, with 7 bases matching TRBD2. This CDR3 comprises 15 residues. CDR1 DFQATT and CDR2 SNEGSKA come from the germline V gene (reference sequence). The ends lost 4 bases at V and 5 bases at J; junction bases unmatched: 12.

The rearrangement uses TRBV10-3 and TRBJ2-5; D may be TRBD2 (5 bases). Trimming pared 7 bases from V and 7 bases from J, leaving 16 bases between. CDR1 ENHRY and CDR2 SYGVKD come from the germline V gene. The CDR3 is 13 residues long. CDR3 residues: CAITASSEGTQYF. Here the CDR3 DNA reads TGTGCCATCACCGCTAGTTCCGAGGGGACCCAGTACTTC.

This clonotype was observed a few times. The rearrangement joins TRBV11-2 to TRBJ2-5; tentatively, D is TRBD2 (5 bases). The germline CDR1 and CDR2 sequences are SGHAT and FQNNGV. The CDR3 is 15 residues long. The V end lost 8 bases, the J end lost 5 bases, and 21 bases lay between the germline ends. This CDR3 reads CASSILGGSRETQYF. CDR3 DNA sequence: TGTGCCAGCTCTATCCTTGGAGGTTCTCGGGAGACCCAGTACTTC.

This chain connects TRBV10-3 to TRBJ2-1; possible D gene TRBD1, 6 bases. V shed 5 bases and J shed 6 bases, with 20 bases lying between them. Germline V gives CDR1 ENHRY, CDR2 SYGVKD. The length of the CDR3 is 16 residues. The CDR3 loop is CAISQTIGQHGNEQFF. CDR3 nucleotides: TGTGCCATCAGTCAGACGATCGGACAGCACGGCAATGAGCAGTTCTTC.

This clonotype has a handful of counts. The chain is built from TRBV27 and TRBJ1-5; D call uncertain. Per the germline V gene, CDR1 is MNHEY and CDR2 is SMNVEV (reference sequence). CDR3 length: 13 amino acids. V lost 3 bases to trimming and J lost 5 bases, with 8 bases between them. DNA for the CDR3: TGTGCCAGCAGTTTCTCGCCTCATCAGCCCCAGCATTTT. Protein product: CASSFSPHQPQHF.

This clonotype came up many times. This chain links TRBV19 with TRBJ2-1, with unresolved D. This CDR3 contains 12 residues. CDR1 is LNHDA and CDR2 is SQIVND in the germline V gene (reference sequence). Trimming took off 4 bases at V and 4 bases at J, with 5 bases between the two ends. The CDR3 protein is CASSNRYNEQFF. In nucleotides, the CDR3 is TGTGCCAGTAGTAATCGGTACAATGAGCAGTTCTTC.

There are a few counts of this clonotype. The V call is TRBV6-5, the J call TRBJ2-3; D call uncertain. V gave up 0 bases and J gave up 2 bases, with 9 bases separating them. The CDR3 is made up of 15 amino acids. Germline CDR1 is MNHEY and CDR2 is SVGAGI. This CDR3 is CASSYSGLYTDTQYF. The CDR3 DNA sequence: TGTGCCAGCAGTTACTCTGGCTTATACACAGATACGCAGTATTTT.

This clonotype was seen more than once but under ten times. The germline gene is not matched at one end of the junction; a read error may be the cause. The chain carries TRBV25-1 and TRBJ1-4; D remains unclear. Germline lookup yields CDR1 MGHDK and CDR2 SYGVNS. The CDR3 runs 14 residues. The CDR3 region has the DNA TGTGCCAGCAGAGAATCCGGGTGGAATGAAAAACTGTTTTTT. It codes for CASRESGWNEKLFF.

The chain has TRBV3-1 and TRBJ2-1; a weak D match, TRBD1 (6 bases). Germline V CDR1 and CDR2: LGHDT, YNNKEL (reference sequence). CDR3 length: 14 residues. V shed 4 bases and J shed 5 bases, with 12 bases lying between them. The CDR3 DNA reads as TGTGCCAGCAGCCCCACAGGGCCCGACAATGAGCAGTTCTTC. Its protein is CASSPTGPDNEQFF.

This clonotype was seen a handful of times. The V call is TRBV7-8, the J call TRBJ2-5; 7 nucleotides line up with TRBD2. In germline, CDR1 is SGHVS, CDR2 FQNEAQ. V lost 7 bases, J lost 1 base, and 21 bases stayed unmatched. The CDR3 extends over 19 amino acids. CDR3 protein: CASIRNLLTSRPPQETQYF. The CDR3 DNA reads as TGTGCCAGCATCCGCAACCTTCTGACTAGCAGACCACCCCAAGAGACCCAGTACTTC.

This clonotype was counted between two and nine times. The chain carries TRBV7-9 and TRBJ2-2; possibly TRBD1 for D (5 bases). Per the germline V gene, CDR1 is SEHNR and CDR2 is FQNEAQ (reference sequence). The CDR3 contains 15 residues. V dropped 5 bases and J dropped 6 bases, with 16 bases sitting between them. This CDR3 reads CASSPLIVGAGELFF. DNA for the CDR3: TGTGCCAGCAGCCCATTGATCGTAGGGGCCGGGGAGCTGTTTTTT.

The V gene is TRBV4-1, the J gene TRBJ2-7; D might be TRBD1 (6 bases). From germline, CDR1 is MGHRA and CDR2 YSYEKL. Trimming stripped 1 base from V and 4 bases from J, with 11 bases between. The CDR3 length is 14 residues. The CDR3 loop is CASSQGTADYEQYF. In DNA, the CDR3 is TGCGCCAGCAGCCAAGGGACAGCAGATTACGAGCAGTACTTC.

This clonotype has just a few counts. The CDR3 here is CASSLAPLAGSTYEQYF. Here the CDR3 DNA reads TGTGCCAGCAGCTTAGCACCCCTAGCGGGGAGTACCTACGAGCAGTACTTC. This chain uses TRBV7-8 with TRBJ2-7, with TRBD2 matching over 9 bases. This CDR3 has 17 residues. The J segment lost 2 bases and the V segment lost 0 bases, leaving 8 bases of the junction unmatched. Germline V gene lookup returns CDR1 SGHVS and CDR2 FQNEAQ.

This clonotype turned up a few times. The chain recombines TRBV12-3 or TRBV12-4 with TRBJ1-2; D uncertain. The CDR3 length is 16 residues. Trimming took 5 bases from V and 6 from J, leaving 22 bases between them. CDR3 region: CASSPAGLSLKNGYTF. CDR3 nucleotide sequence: TGTGCCAGCAGTCCAGCGGGCCTAAGTTTGAAGAATGGCTACACCTTC.